This is a list of T cell receptor beta chains from one sample in a study of T cell repertoires in cytomegalovirus infection. MiXCR, applied by TCRdb to the reads, yields one record per CDR3 protein. This sample has hundreds of thousands of distinct CDR3 sequences, with approximately 10% found just once. The sample taken for sequencing was PBMCs. These receptors were obtained from a human donor in good health (CMV status not recorded). Some clones in this sample may be carry-over from other donors' samples. Both conserved end residues are part of each CDR3. A D gene is named only where the DNA matches it firmly. Clone size is stated in some rows and not others, as once, few, many or a class when expanded.

d_call	clone_size	v_call	j_call	cdr3_nt	cdr3_aa
TRBD2	NA	TRBV30	TRBJ2-1	TGTGCCTGGAGTGTAACCGGGGGAGGGTACAATGAGCAGTTCTTC	CAWSVTGGGYNEQFF
NA	many	TRBV19	TRBJ2-7	TGTGCCAGTAGTATAGCTGACTCCTACGAGCAGTACTTC	CASSIADSYEQYF
TRBD1	few	TRBV2	TRBJ1-1	TGTGCCACCCGGGACAGGGTGAACACTGAAGCTTTCTTT	CATRDRVNTEAFF
NA	many	TRBV20-1	TRBJ1-2	TGCAGTGCTAGAGGGGTCATCTTTTCGGATGGCTACACCTTC	CSARGVIFSDGYTF
NA	NA	TRBV5-1	TRBJ1-1	TGCGCCAGCAGATTTCAGGCGGAGACTGAAGCTTTCTTT	CASRFQAETEAFF
NA	many	TRBV11-2	TRBJ1-6	TGTGCCAGCAGCTTAGGTCGGGCAGCTGTCGGGTCACCCCTCCACTTT	CASSLGRAAVGSPLHF
NA	many	TRBV12-3/TRBV12-4	TRBJ2-3	TGTGCCAGCAGGCCTGACAAAGTTGGGGGGGGCCTATATACGCAGTATTTT	CASRPDKVGGGLYTQYF
NA	many	TRBV7-9	TRBJ1-1	TGTGCCAGCAGCTTAGGACAACAGAACACTGAAGCTTTCTTT	CASSLGQQNTEAFF
NA	NA	TRBV6-2/TRBV6-3	TRBJ2-3	TGTGCCAGCAGTTATCCTCCTCGACAGACCACAGATACGCAGTATTTT	CASSYPPRQTTDTQYF
NA	NA	TRBV29-1	TRBJ1-4	TGCAGCGTTGAAGGGGAGGGAACTAATGAAAAACTGTTTTTT	CSVEGEGTNEKLFF
NA	many	TRBV7-6	TRBJ2-2	TGTGCCAGCAGCCTGGGAGGGGGAAACACCGGGGAGCTGTTTTTT	CASSLGGGNTGELFF